What follows describes a single TCR beta chain. The sample belongs to a study of blood T cell repertoires in COVID-19. Here immunoSEQ multiplex PCR was the method, and the copy in TCRdb shows in-frame clones only, minus some. The sample comprises about 300,000 clones, roughly 89% of which are singletons, and approximately 2.9% rests with the top ten. In terms of age and location, participants ranged from roughly 18 to 95 years and lived in 24 US areas. Self-reported history from a screening survey and questionnaire set each donor's cohort. Trimming took 4 bases from V and 1 from J; bases not matched to a gene: 4. There are 14 residues in the CDR3. Germline values: CDR1 SGHDT, CDR2 YYEEEE.

The sample taken for sequencing was PBMCs or T cells enriched from blood (not recorded which). J is TRBJ2-7 and V is TRBV5-6; 8 positions match TRBD1. The source of this sequence is a woman in her 50s who had been exposed to COVID-19. CDR3: CASSTGGKSYEQYF. The CDR3, as DNA: TGTGCCAGCAGCACAGGGGGTAAGTCCTACGAGCAGTACTTC.